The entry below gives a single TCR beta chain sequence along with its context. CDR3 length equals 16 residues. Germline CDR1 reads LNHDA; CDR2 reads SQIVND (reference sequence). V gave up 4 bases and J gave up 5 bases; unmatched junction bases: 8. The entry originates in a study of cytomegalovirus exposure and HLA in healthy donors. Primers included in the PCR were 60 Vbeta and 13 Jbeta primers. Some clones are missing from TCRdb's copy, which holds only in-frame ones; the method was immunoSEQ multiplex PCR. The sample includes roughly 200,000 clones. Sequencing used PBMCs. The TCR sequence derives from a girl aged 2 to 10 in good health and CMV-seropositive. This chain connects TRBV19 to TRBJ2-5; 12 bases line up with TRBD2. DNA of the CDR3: TGTGCCAGTAGTACCTCAATGACTAGCGGGAGTGAGACCCAGTACTTC. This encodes CASSTSMTSGSETQYF.